These T cell receptor beta chains were read from a single sample in a study of blood T cells in healthy people across ages. TCRdb itself ran the 5' RACE reads through MiXCR, one entry per CDR3 protein. Among hundreds of thousands of distinct CDR3 sequences listed, under 30% were seen once. Sequences were obtained from blood. The source of these receptors is a woman of 80 years or more in good health. The CDR3 runs from the conserved cysteine through the conserved F or W. A D gene is named only where the DNA matches it firmly. Rows give clone size only sometimes, using once, few, many, or a class for an expanded clone.

clone size: few
J gene: TRBJ2-2
V gene: TRBV7-2
D gene: TRBD2
CDR3 protein: CASSTRLASTGELFF
CDR3 DNA: TGTGCCAGCAGCACCCGACTAGCGAGCACCGGGGAGCTGTTTTTT

clone size: -
J gene: TRBJ2-1
V gene: TRBV2
D gene: -
CDR3 protein: CASSRQVSEQFF
CDR3 DNA: TGTGCCAGCAGTCGCCAGGTTAGTGAGCAGTTCTTC

clone size: few
J gene: TRBJ1-3
V gene: TRBV28
D gene: -
CDR3 protein: CASRTGNSGNTIYF
CDR3 DNA: TGTGCCAGCAGGACAGGAAACTCTGGAAACACCATATATTTT

clone size: -
J gene: TRBJ2-3
V gene: TRBV4-2
D gene: TRBD2
CDR3 protein: CASSQGGQRGRTDTQYF
CDR3 DNA: TGTGCCAGCAGCCAAGGAGGCCAGCGGGGGCGCACAGATACGCAGTATTTT

clone size: many
J gene: TRBJ2-1
V gene: TRBV5-1
D gene: -
CDR3 protein: CASSLVWTGINNEQFF
CDR3 DNA: TGCGCCAGCAGCTTGGTGTGGACGGGCATAAACAATGAGCAGTTCTTC

clone size: few
J gene: TRBJ2-5
V gene: TRBV24-1
D gene: TRBD2
CDR3 protein: CATSEGTSGGNEQYF
CDR3 DNA: TGTGCCACCAGTGAAGGGACTAGCGGTGGGAATGAGCAGTACTTC

clone size: many
J gene: TRBJ2-3
V gene: TRBV3-1
D gene: TRBD2
CDR3 protein: CASSSSFSSGDTQYF
CDR3 DNA: TGTGCCAGCAGCTCCTCCTTCTCTAGCGGGGATACGCAGTATTTT

clone size: few
J gene: TRBJ1-5
V gene: TRBV6-2/TRBV6-3
D gene: -
CDR3 protein: CASSYVGSGQPQHF
CDR3 DNA: TGTGCCAGCAGTTACGTCGGAAGTGGGCAGCCCCAGCATTTT

clone size: few
J gene: TRBJ1-5
V gene: TRBV6-2/TRBV6-3
D gene: -
CDR3 protein: CASTDNSNQPQHF
CDR3 DNA: TGTGCCAGCACGGACAATAGCAATCAGCCCCAGCATTTT

clone size: -
J gene: TRBJ2-1
V gene: TRBV12-3/TRBV12-4
D gene: -
CDR3 protein: CASSELVEQFF
CDR3 DNA: TGTGCCAGCAGTGAACTAGTGGAGCAGTTCTTC

clone size: -
J gene: TRBJ1-4
V gene: TRBV19
D gene: TRBD1
CDR3 protein: CASSKGQGITNEKLFF
CDR3 DNA: TGTGCCAGTAGTAAGGGACAGGGGATCACTAATGAAAAACTGTTTTTT

clone size: few
J gene: TRBJ1-2
V gene: TRBV2
D gene: -
CDR3 protein: CASRRNGGQTGYGYTF
CDR3 DNA: TGTGCCAGCAGGAGAAACGGCGGCCAGACCGGTTATGGCTACACCTTC

clone size: few
J gene: TRBJ1-6
V gene: TRBV6-5
D gene: -
CDR3 protein: CASGAGRINSPLHF
CDR3 DNA: TGTGCCAGCGGCGCAGGCAGGATTAATTCACCCCTCCACTTT

clone size: many
J gene: TRBJ2-1
V gene: TRBV24-1
D gene: TRBD2
CDR3 protein: CATSDRTGLAGVNEQFF
CDR3 DNA: TGTGCCACCAGTGATCGGACAGGACTAGCGGGGGTTAATGAGCAGTTCTTC

clone size: many
J gene: TRBJ1-1
V gene: TRBV6-5
D gene: -
CDR3 protein: CASSYSRGTEAFF
CDR3 DNA: TGTGCCAGCAGTTACTCGAGGGGTACGGAAGCTTTCTTT

clone size: many
J gene: TRBJ1-5
V gene: TRBV7-2
D gene: -
CDR3 protein: CASSPSFRQPQHF
CDR3 DNA: TGTGCCAGCAGCCCGTCGTTTCGTCAGCCCCAGCATTTT

clone size: many
J gene: TRBJ2-7
V gene: TRBV6-5
D gene: -
CDR3 protein: CASSLDIDYEQYF
CDR3 DNA: TGTGCCAGCAGTTTGGACATAGACTACGAGCAGTACTTC

clone size: many
J gene: TRBJ2-3
V gene: TRBV3-1
D gene: -
CDR3 protein: CASSQGSVGDTQYF
CDR3 DNA: TGTGCCAGCAGCCAAGGGTCAGTGGGGGATACGCAGTATTTT

clone size: -
J gene: TRBJ2-1
V gene: TRBV30
D gene: -
CDR3 protein: CARLSGNSYNEQFF
CDR3 DNA: TGTGCCCGTCTCTCAGGAAACTCCTACAATGAGCAGTTCTTC

clone size: once
J gene: TRBJ2-1
V gene: TRBV10-3
D gene: TRBD2
CDR3 protein: CAIRRTSGGDEQFF
CDR3 DNA: TGTGCCATCAGGAGGACTAGCGGGGGGGATGAGCAGTTCTTC

clone size: few
J gene: TRBJ1-4
V gene: TRBV11-2
D gene: -
CDR3 protein: CASSLSGVPTNEKLFF
CDR3 DNA: TGTGCCAGCAGCCTTTCGGGGGTCCCAACTAATGAAAAACTGTTTTTT

clone size: few
J gene: TRBJ1-1
V gene: TRBV20-1
D gene: -
CDR3 protein: CSAKNRVLNTEAFF
CDR3 DNA: TGCAGTGCAAAGAATCGTGTTCTGAACACTGAAGCTTTCTTT

clone size: -
J gene: TRBJ2-1
V gene: TRBV20-1
D gene: -
CDR3 protein: CSALRGGGINNEQFF
CDR3 DNA: TGCAGTGCTTTGAGAGGGGGGGGAATTAACAATGAGCAGTTCTTC

clone size: few
J gene: TRBJ2-5
V gene: TRBV7-9
D gene: -
CDR3 protein: CASSQPQVGETQYF
CDR3 DNA: TGTGCCAGCAGCCAACCACAGGTTGGCGAGACCCAGTACTTC

clone size: many
J gene: TRBJ2-5
V gene: TRBV29-1
D gene: -
CDR3 protein: CSVNQETQYF
CDR3 DNA: TGCAGCGTTAATCAAGAGACCCAGTACTTC

clone size: -
J gene: TRBJ2-3
V gene: TRBV7-8
D gene: TRBD2
CDR3 protein: CASSFRTSGAGDTQYF
CDR3 DNA: TGTGCCAGCAGCTTCCGGACTAGCGGGGCGGGGGATACGCAGTATTTT

clone size: many
J gene: TRBJ2-5
V gene: TRBV4-3
D gene: TRBD1
CDR3 protein: CASSQGTGPETQYF
CDR3 DNA: TGCGCCAGCAGCCAGGGGACAGGGCCAGAGACCCAGTACTTC

clone size: many
J gene: TRBJ2-1
V gene: TRBV19
D gene: -
CDR3 protein: CASSLSSLSEQFF
CDR3 DNA: TGTGCCAGTAGTCTTAGTTCTCTTTCCGAGCAGTTCTTC

clone size: -
J gene: TRBJ2-2
V gene: TRBV7-2
D gene: -
CDR3 protein: CASSLVGRAGAGELFF
CDR3 DNA: TGTGCCAGCAGCTTAGTGGGCAGGGCCGGCGCCGGGGAGCTGTTTTTT

clone size: -
J gene: TRBJ1-2
V gene: TRBV10-3
D gene: -
CDR3 protein: CAISEEGRGCTF
CDR3 DNA: TGTGCCATCAGTGAAGAGGGGAGAGGCTGCACCTTC

clone size: -
J gene: TRBJ2-7
V gene: TRBV3-1
D gene: -
CDR3 protein: CASSPRPGMTYEQYF
CDR3 DNA: TGTGCCAGCAGCCCAAGACCCGGGATGACCTACGAGCAGTACTTC

clone size: -
J gene: TRBJ2-7
V gene: TRBV7-2
D gene: TRBD1
CDR3 protein: CASNSGTGSYEQYF
CDR3 DNA: TGTGCCAGCAACTCCGGGACAGGCTCCTACGAGCAGTACTTC

clone size: -
J gene: TRBJ1-2
V gene: TRBV7-2
D gene: -
CDR3 protein: CASSHPGLYGYTF
CDR3 DNA: TGTGCCAGCAGCCATCCGGGTCTCTATGGCTACACCTTC

clone size: many
J gene: TRBJ2-1
V gene: TRBV7-2
D gene: TRBD2
CDR3 protein: CASSLVISRAGLSSYNEQFF
CDR3 DNA: TGTGCCAGCAGCTTAGTTATTTCGAGAGCGGGGCTCAGCTCCTACAATGAGCAGTTCTTC

clone size: -
J gene: TRBJ1-1
V gene: TRBV6-1
D gene: -
CDR3 protein: CASSEVRGTEAFF
CDR3 DNA: TGTGCCAGCAGTGAAGTGCGGGGCACTGAAGCTTTCTTT

clone size: -
J gene: TRBJ1-4
V gene: TRBV10-3
D gene: -
CDR3 protein: CAIGATNEKLFF
CDR3 DNA: TGTGCCATCGGGGCAACTAATGAAAAACTGTTTTTT

clone size: many
J gene: TRBJ1-1
V gene: TRBV5-1
D gene: -
CDR3 protein: CASRRDTEAFF
CDR3 DNA: TGCGCCAGCAGGCGGGACACTGAAGCTTTCTTT

clone size: -
J gene: TRBJ1-6
V gene: TRBV6-5
D gene: -
CDR3 protein: CASRTPGSPLHF
CDR3 DNA: TGTGCCAGCAGGACCCCGGGTTCACCCCTCCACTTT

clone size: -
J gene: TRBJ2-3
V gene: TRBV12-3/TRBV12-4
D gene: TRBD2
CDR3 protein: CASSPGTSDTDTQYF
CDR3 DNA: TGTGCCAGCAGCCCAGGGACTAGCGACACAGATACGCAGTATTTT

clone size: many
J gene: TRBJ2-5
V gene: TRBV6-6
D gene: -
CDR3 protein: CASSYGGWETQYF
CDR3 DNA: TGTGCCAGCAGTTACGGGGGATGGGAGACCCAGTACTTC

clone size: -
J gene: TRBJ2-7
V gene: TRBV29-1
D gene: TRBD2
CDR3 protein: CSVVPSGTSEQYF
CDR3 DNA: TGCAGCGTTGTTCCTAGCGGGACATCCGAGCAGTACTTC

clone size: many
J gene: TRBJ2-7
V gene: TRBV20-1
D gene: -
CDR3 protein: CSALSLGAPRSYEQYF
CDR3 DNA: TGCAGTGCCCTCAGTCTAGGGGCCCCGCGCTCCTACGAGCAGTACTTC

clone size: -
J gene: TRBJ2-1
V gene: TRBV3-1
D gene: TRBD2
CDR3 protein: CASSLPTGLAGGDEQFF
CDR3 DNA: TGTGCCAGCAGCCTCCCCACGGGGCTAGCGGGGGGGGATGAGCAGTTCTTC

clone size: -
J gene: TRBJ1-1
V gene: TRBV5-1
D gene: TRBD1
CDR3 protein: CASRMTGGTEAFF
CDR3 DNA: TGCGCCAGCAGAATGACAGGGGGCACTGAAGCTTTCTTT

clone size: -
J gene: TRBJ1-5
V gene: TRBV15
D gene: -
CDR3 protein: CATSRGGGQYNNQPQHF
CDR3 DNA: TGTGCCACCAGCAGAGGTGGGGGTCAGTATAACAATCAGCCCCAGCATTTT

clone size: many
J gene: TRBJ2-7
V gene: TRBV5-1
D gene: -
CDR3 protein: CASSLGHNTAYEQYF
CDR3 DNA: TGCGCCAGCAGCTTGGGGCACAACACGGCATACGAGCAGTACTTC

clone size: -
J gene: TRBJ2-2
V gene: TRBV20-1
D gene: -
CDR3 protein: CSAKTPNTGELFF
CDR3 DNA: TGCAGTGCTAAAACCCCAAACACCGGGGAGCTGTTTTTT

clone size: many
J gene: TRBJ2-7
V gene: TRBV29-1
D gene: TRBD1
CDR3 protein: CSVEAPGGSYEQYF
CDR3 DNA: TGCAGCGTTGAAGCCCCAGGGGGCTCCTACGAGCAGTACTTC

clone size: -
J gene: TRBJ2-6
V gene: TRBV5-4
D gene: -
CDR3 protein: CASSLKVGAGANVLTF
CDR3 DNA: TGTGCCAGCAGCTTGAAGGTAGGGGCCGGGGCCAACGTCCTGACTTTC

clone size: many
J gene: TRBJ2-5
V gene: TRBV7-2
D gene: TRBD1
CDR3 protein: CASSLVGTGGEETQYF
CDR3 DNA: TGTGCCAGCAGCTTAGTCGGGACAGGGGGTGAAGAGACCCAGTACTTC

clone size: -
J gene: TRBJ1-1
V gene: TRBV19
D gene: TRBD1
CDR3 protein: CASSIPRQGAPEAFF
CDR3 DNA: TGTGCCAGTAGTATTCCCCGTCAGGGGGCCCCTGAAGCTTTCTTT

clone size: many
J gene: TRBJ2-1
V gene: TRBV12-3/TRBV12-4
D gene: TRBD2
CDR3 protein: CASCHDGGAGNEQFF
CDR3 DNA: TGTGCCAGCTGCCACGACGGGGGGGCTGGGAATGAGCAGTTCTTC

clone size: many
J gene: TRBJ2-1
V gene: TRBV6-5
D gene: TRBD1
CDR3 protein: CASSYSATGALGEQFF
CDR3 DNA: TGTGCCAGCAGTTACTCGGCGACAGGGGCCTTGGGAGAGCAGTTCTTC